The 26 T cell receptor beta chains in this list originate from one sample, sequenced in a study of control samples from healthy donors and cancer patients. The protocol was immunoSEQ multiplex PCR, while the TCRdb copy is restricted to in-frame clones and leaves out a portion. In the table there are approximately 90,000 clones, roughly 80% of which are singletons. The sequenced sample was PBMCs. The receptors stem from a man aged 65-85 years with lung cancer.

The rearrangement joins TRBV5-1 to TRBJ2-7; D call uncertain. Germline V gene lookup returns CDR1 SGHRS and CDR2 YFSETQ. Trimming took 4 bases from V and 1 from J, leaving 12 bases between them. The CDR3 extends over 14 amino acids. The CDR3 DNA reads TGCGCCAGCAGCCCGTCGACGGTATCCTACGAGCAGTACTTC. Translated: CASSPSTVSYEQYF. Based on the CDR3 plus reference TRBV5-1 and TRBJ2-7, the full variable domain is KAGVTQTPRYLIKTRGQQVTLSCSPISGHRSVSWYQQTPGQGLQFLFEYFSETQRNKGNFPGRFSGRQFSNSRSEMNVSTLELGDSALYLCASSPSTVSYEQYFGPGTRLTVT.

The chain joins TRBV5-1 to TRBJ2-3; possibly TRBD2 for D (6 bases). This CDR3 comprises 13 residues. Trimming took off 7 bases at V and 8 bases at J, with 17 bases between the two ends. Germline V gives CDR1 SGHRS, CDR2 YFSETQ. This CDR3 reads CASAEGQLGTQYF. CDR3 nucleotide sequence: TGCGCCAGCGCGGAGGGTCAGCTTGGTACGCAGTATTTT.

The V and J genes are TRBV5-1 and TRBJ1-3; possible D gene TRBD1, 5 bases. Trimming left V 0 bases short and J 4 bases short, with 17 bases between. There are 17 residues in the CDR3. Per germline, CDR1 SGHRS and CDR2 YFSETQ. For the CDR3, the DNA is TGCGCCAGCAGCTTGGCCTCTAGGACATGGAGCGGAAACACCATATATTTT. Its protein product is CASSLASRTWSGNTIYF.

The chain recombines TRBV27 with TRBJ2-6; D may be TRBD1 or TRBD2 (5 bases each). The V gene's germline CDR1 is MNHEY and CDR2 SMNVEV (reference sequence). Trimming took off 6 bases at V and 0 bases at J, with 21 bases between the two ends. CDR3 size: 19 residues. The CDR3 spells CASRPLIGTAGSGANVLTF. The CDR3 nucleotides are TGTGCCAGCAGACCGTTGATCGGGACGGCGGGCTCTGGGGCCAACGTCCTGACTTTC.

This chain uses TRBV5-6 with TRBJ1-2, with D maybe TRBD1 (5 bases). CDR1 and CDR2 from the germline V gene are SGHDT and YYEEEE. This CDR3 is 14 amino acids long. Trimming took 0 bases from V and 8 from J, leaving 14 bases between them. CDR3 in DNA: TGTGCCAGCAGCTTGGCCTCGGGGGTTAGAGGCTACACCTTC. Protein product: CASSLASGVRGYTF.

The chain couples TRBV6-5 to TRBJ1-2, with 9 nucleotides matching TRBD1. The CDR3 contains 15 residues. Germline trimming cut 7 bases from V and 0 bases from J; bases unmatched to any gene: 6. Germline assignment: CDR1 MNHEY and CDR2 SVGAGI. CDR3 loop: CASTTDRGANYGYTF. DNA of the CDR3: TGTGCCAGCACCACGGACAGGGGCGCTAACTATGGCTACACCTTC.

This clone appeared a few times. The chain couples TRBV6-6 to TRBJ1-6; D gene uncertain. CDR1 and CDR2 (germline): MNHNY, SVGAGI (reference sequence). The CDR3 contains 16 residues. V was trimmed by 2 bases and J by 5 bases, leaving 13 bases between them. In DNA, the CDR3 is TGTGCCAGCAGTTACATCAGCGGAGGGAATAATTCACCCCTCCACTTT. Translated: CASSYISGGNNSPLHF.

This chain connects TRBV7-2 to TRBJ2-1, with no clear D. CDR3 length equals 18 residues. The ends were cut back, 4 bases at V and 2 bases at J, with 21 bases in the middle. Germline loops: CDR1 SGHTA, CDR2 FQGNSA. This CDR3 reads CASSSPKLRRSTYNEQFF. The CDR3 coding sequence is TGTGCCAGCAGCTCCCCCAAACTGCGCAGGAGTACCTACAATGAGCAGTTCTTC.

The chain employs TRBV3-1 (or the pseudogene TRBV3-2) and TRBJ1-6; 7 bases are shared with TRBD1. The trim removed 6 bases at V and 4 bases at J, leaving 6 bases unmatched. Germline values: CDR1 LGHDT, CDR2 YNNKEL (reference sequence). This CDR3 has 15 amino acids. CDR3 bases: TGTGCCAGCAGTCCCGGACAGGTTTATAATTCACCCCTCCACTTT. As protein: CASSPGQVYNSPLHF.

The chain recombines TRBV7-3 with TRBJ2-2; 13 bases match TRBD2. This CDR3 is built from 16 residues. With V trimmed by 3 bases and J by 6 bases, 4 bases remained unmatched. From germline, CDR1 is SGHTA and CDR2 FQGTGA. The CDR3 DNA is TGTGCCAGCAGCTTGGTGGGGACTAGCGGGGCCGGGGAGCTGTTTTTT. It codes for CASSLVGTSGAGELFF.

The gene calls are TRBV7-6 and TRBJ1-4; D is perhaps TRBD1 (5 bases). The V gene's germline CDR1 is SGHVS and CDR2 FNYEAQ. The CDR3 runs to 15 residues. Deletions cut 5 bases from V and 0 bases from J, with 10 bases between. The CDR3 nucleotides read TGTGCCAGCAGCCCAGGACAATCAACTAATGAAAAACTGTTTTTT. Its protein product is CASSPGQSTNEKLFF.

This chain links TRBV6-1 with TRBJ1-5; D is ambiguous. Germline CDR1 MNHNS, CDR2 SASEGT. V dropped 2 bases and J dropped 6 bases, with 5 bases sitting between them. The CDR3 runs 12 residues. The CDR3 reads CASSELGQPQHF. The DNA for the CDR3 is TGTGCCAGCAGTGAATTGGGTCAGCCCCAGCATTTT.

The chain has TRBV27 and TRBJ1-4; no firm D call. The CDR3 covers 14 residues. V was cut by 6 bases and J by 6 bases, with 14 bases left in between. Germline V gene sequence: CDR1 MNHEY, CDR2 SMNVEV (reference sequence). In DNA form, the CDR3 reads TGTGCCAGCAGCCGGAGGGTAGATGATGAAAAACTGTTTTTT. It codes for CASSRRVDDEKLFF.

The chain recombines TRBV7-9 with TRBJ1-1; no clear D gene. The CDR3 runs to 11 residues. From germline, CDR1 is SEHNR and CDR2 FQNEAQ (reference sequence). Trimming removed 2 bases at V and 7 bases at J, with 5 bases between. The CDR3 DNA follows: TGTGCCAGCAGCTTATCACGTGAAGCTTTCTTT. This gives the protein CASSLSREAFF.

The J gene is TRBJ1-2, the V gene TRBV7-6; 7 bases are a match to TRBD1. Germline CDR1 reads SGHVS; CDR2 reads FNYEAQ. The length of the CDR3 is 14 residues. After removal of 2 bases from V and 5 bases from J, the junction contained 5 bases not matched to a gene. CDR3 residues: CASSLLGTDYGYTF. The CDR3 bases are TGTGCCAGCAGCTTATTGGGGACAGATTATGGCTACACCTTC.

The chain carries TRBV9 and TRBJ2-2; either TRBD1 or TRBD2 may fit D (5 bases each). The CDR3 is 14 residues long. Germline CDR1 and CDR2: SGDLS and YYNGEE. V lost 2 bases and J 0 bases, leaving 5 bases between the germline ends. This CDR3 is CASSVGPNTGELFF. CDR3 bases: TGTGCCAGCAGCGTGGGACCGAACACCGGGGAGCTGTTTTTT.

CDR3 protein: CASSQPSGLALTDTQYF. The DNA of the CDR3 is TGTGCCAGCAGCCAGCCCTCGGGACTAGCCCTCACAGATACGCAGTATTTT. The J gene is TRBJ2-3, the V gene TRBV13; 9 bases fit TRBD2. The CDR3 has 17 residues. CDR1 and CDR2 from the germline V gene are PRHDT and FYEKMQ (reference sequence). V lost 5 bases and J lost 2; bases outside the gene matches: 11.

The chain combines TRBV5-6 with TRBJ1-1; D not resolved. Germline V gene data show CDR1 as SGHDT and CDR2 as YYEEEE. The V and J ends lost 3 bases and 8 bases respectively, with 11 bases between them. This CDR3 has 12 residues. CDR3 nucleotides: TGTGCCAGCAGCTCCTCCGGGTACGAAGCTTTCTTT. It yields the protein CASSSSGYEAFF.

This clone has a single count. The chain's CDR3 is CASSLRQETYNEQFF. In DNA, the CDR3 is TGTGCCAGCAGCCTACGACAGGAAACCTACAATGAGCAGTTCTTC. The chain carries TRBV5-5 and TRBJ2-1; TRBD1 is a possible D gene (6 bases). CDR3 length: 15 residues. The V gene lost 4 bases and the J gene lost 2 bases, with 13 bases spanning the gap. The germline gives CDR1 SGHKS, CDR2 YYEKEE (reference sequence). Full variable domain (missing parts from reference TRBV5-5 and TRBJ2-1): DAGVTQSPTHLIKTRGQQVTLRCSPISGHKSVSWYQQVLGQGPQFIFQYYEKEERGRGNFPDRFSARQFPNYSSELNVNALLLGDSALYLCASSLRQETYNEQFFGPGTRLTVL.

The rearrangement links TRBV4-2 to TRBJ2-3; D possibly corresponds to TRBD2 (6 bases). The CDR3 has 16 residues. V shed 4 bases and J shed 0 bases, with 14 bases lying between them. Germline CDR1 reads LGHNA; CDR2 reads YNFKEQ. CDR3 sequence (DNA): TGTGCCAGCAGCCTCCCGACTAGTCCGAGCACAGATACGCAGTATTTT. Encoded protein: CASSLPTSPSTDTQYF.

J is TRBJ1-2 and V is TRBV28; 11 nucleotides match TRBD1. CDR3 size: 17 residues. CDR1 is MDHEN and CDR2 is SYDVKM in the germline V gene. The V gene end was trimmed by 4 bases and the J gene end by 5 bases; junction bases not matched to a gene: 12. CDR3 protein: CASSSPRTGGHTYGYTF. The CDR3 DNA sequence: TGTGCCAGCAGTTCACCCCGGACAGGGGGCCATACTTATGGCTACACCTTC.

The CDR3 DNA is TGCGCCAGCAGCTTGATACCTGCTGGGGGCACCGGGGAGCTGTTTTTT. It codes for CASSLIPAGGTGELFF. This sequence joins TRBV5-1 and TRBJ2-2; TRBD1 or TRBD2 may be the D gene (5 bases each). Trimming removed 1 base from V and 4 bases from J, with 14 bases in between. Germline V lookup: CDR1 SGHRS, CDR2 YFSETQ. The CDR3 totals 16 residues.

Only one count was recorded for this clone. The chain couples TRBV28 to TRBJ1-1, with TRBD1 identical over 7 bases. This CDR3 spans 15 amino acids. Germline CDR1 MDHEN, CDR2 SYDVKM. V lost 2 bases to trimming and J lost 5 bases; unmatched junction nucleotides: 8. CDR3 coding DNA: TGTGCCAGCAGTTTAGGGCAGGGGGTAAGGACTGAAGCTTTCTTT. Translation gives CASSLGQGVRTEAFF.

V and J are TRBV7-2 and TRBJ2-1, with 8 nucleotides matching TRBD1. V lost 4 bases to trimming and J lost 4 bases; unmatched junction nucleotides: 3. From germline, CDR1 is SGHTA and CDR2 FQGNSA. The CDR3 is made up of 14 amino acids. CDR3 in amino acids: CASSSRQGYNEQFF. The CDR3 coding sequence is TGTGCCAGCAGCTCCCGACAGGGGTACAATGAGCAGTTCTTC.

The V and J genes are TRBV19 and TRBJ2-7, with D maybe TRBD2 (5 bases). The CDR3 extends over 14 amino acids. Germline CDR1 and CDR2: LNHDA and SQIVND (reference sequence). V shed 3 bases and J shed 5 bases, with 14 bases lying between them. The CDR3: CASSITGYRNEQYF. CDR3 bases: TGTGCCAGTAGTATTACGGGGTATCGGAACGAGCAGTACTTC.

This clone was recorded only once. The V call is TRBV24-1, the J call TRBJ1-2; 9 bases are shared with TRBD1. The V gene's germline CDR1 is KGHDR and CDR2 SFDVKD. CDR3 size: 15 residues. V lost 1 base, J lost 7 bases, and 6 bases stayed unmatched. For the CDR3, the DNA is TGTGCCACCAGTGATTTTGGGACAGGGCGCGGTGGCTACACCTTC. Translated: CATSDFGTGRGGYTF.